These 26 T cell receptor beta chains originate from one sample sequenced in a study of blood T cell repertoires in COVID-19. Profiling relied on immunoSEQ multiplex PCR, and the TCRdb table lists in-frame clones only, not all of them. Found here are about 270,000 clones, 88% of them singletons; the top ten hold approximately 1%. The sequenced sample consisted of PBMCs or T cells enriched from blood (not recorded which). The receptors come from a woman in her twenties or thirties who had recovered from COVID-19.

J is TRBJ2-1 and V is TRBV28; 7 positions agree with TRBD2. The ends lost 5 bases at V and 5 bases at J; junction bases unmatched: 15. Germline-derived CDR1 and CDR2 are MDHEN and SYDVKM. This CDR3 spans 17 amino acids. The CDR3 protein is CASSPLLGGIVDNEQFF. The CDR3 nucleotides read TGTGCCAGCAGTCCACTGTTGGGGGGGATCGTTGACAATGAGCAGTTCTTC.

The J gene is TRBJ2-7, the V gene TRBV7-3, with 10 bases identical to TRBD2. The germline V gene has CDR1 SGHTA and CDR2 FQGTGA. V lost 1 base to trimming and J lost 5 bases; unmatched junction nucleotides: 5. The CDR3 has 15 residues. CDR3 nucleotides: TGTGCCAGCAGCTTAAGAGGGACTAGCGTTCACGAGCAGTACTTC. Amino acid sequence: CASSLRGTSVHEQYF.

The rearrangement links TRBV7-9 to TRBJ1-1; no firm D call. This CDR3 is built from 10 residues. V lost 11 bases to trimming and J lost 4 bases, with 8 bases between them. CDR1 is SEHNR and CDR2 is FQNEAQ in the germline V gene (reference sequence). As DNA, the CDR3 is TGTGCCGTCGGTGGCACTGAAGCTTTCTTT. It is translated as CAVGGTEAFF.

This clone was picked up a small number of times. CDR3 loop: CASSLYGGKGNQPQHF. In DNA form, the CDR3 reads TGTGCCAGCAGTTTATACGGGGGAAAGGGCAATCAGCCCCAGCATTTT. This rearrangement joins TRBV28 to TRBJ1-5; D is perhaps TRBD1 (5 bases). The length of the CDR3 is 16 residues. V shed 1 base and J shed 2 bases, with 12 bases lying between them. Looked up from germline, CDR1 is MDHEN and CDR2 is SYDVKM.

This rearrangement joins TRBV6-5 to TRBJ2-2; 7 bases are shared with TRBD1. This CDR3 is 15 amino acids long. J was trimmed by 3 bases and V by 2 bases; bases with no gene match: 3. Germline CDR1 is MNHEY and CDR2 is SVGAGI. Here the CDR3 reads CASSYGQGDTGELFF. DNA for the CDR3: TGTGCCAGCAGTTACGGGCAGGGGGACACCGGGGAGCTGTTTTTT.

The chain recombines TRBV9 with TRBJ2-2, with D tentatively TRBD2 (6 bases). The germline gives CDR1 SGDLS, CDR2 YYNGEE. V lost 0 bases and J lost 7, with 10 bases in between. The CDR3 covers 14 residues. The chain's CDR3 is CASSVDGGVGELFF. The CDR3 DNA reads TGTGCCAGCAGCGTAGACGGGGGTGTCGGGGAGCTGTTTTTT.

The chain is built from TRBV30 and TRBJ2-7, with D perhaps TRBD1 (6 bases). The CDR3 is 13 amino acids. V was trimmed by 2 bases and J by 3 bases, leaving 11 bases between them. Germline CDR1 is GTSNPN and CDR2 is SVGIG (reference sequence). The CDR3 is CAWSLVGGYEQYF. In DNA form, the CDR3 reads TGTGCCTGGAGTCTAGTAGGGGGCTACGAGCAGTACTTC.

This chain connects TRBV5-1 to TRBJ1-5; perhaps TRBD1 as D (5 bases). V was shortened by 1 base and J by 2 bases, with 22 bases between the two germline ends. The CDR3 has 19 residues. The germline CDR1 and CDR2 sequences are SGHRS and YFSETQ. The DNA of the CDR3 is TGCGCCAGCAGCTTGCCCGGTGGGGAGGGGAGGAATGGCAATCAGCCCCAGCATTTT. It is translated as CASSLPGGEGRNGNQPQHF.

This rearrangement joins TRBV27 to TRBJ2-3, with TRBD2 as a possible D gene (6 bases). CDR3 length: 15 amino acids. Germline CDR1 is MNHEY and CDR2 is SMNVEV (reference sequence). Trimming took 7 bases from V and 1 from J, leaving 15 bases between them. The CDR3 DNA is TGTGCCAGCAAAAAATGGGAGGAAGGCACAGATACGCAGTATTTT. Translating it yields CASKKWEEGTDTQYF.

This clone has a single count. Written as DNA, the CDR3 is TGTGCCAGCAGCCAAGATTCGGGAAGCAATGAGCAGTTCTTC. Its protein product is CASSQDSGSNEQFF. The chain carries TRBV4-2 and TRBJ2-1; D perhaps matches TRBD2 (5 bases). Trimming stripped 0 bases from V and 6 bases from J, with 9 bases between. CDR3 length: 14 residues. CDR1 LGHNA and CDR2 YNFKEQ come from the germline V gene.

The chain combines TRBV7-3 with TRBJ2-7; 9 positions match TRBD2. This CDR3 contains 14 residues. Unmatched junction bases numbered 7, after V lost 5 bases and J lost 5 bases. Germline values: CDR1 SGHTA, CDR2 FQGTGA. Here the CDR3 reads CASSAGGSNHEQYF. The CDR3 DNA is TGTGCCAGCAGCGCGGGGGGGAGTAACCACGAGCAGTACTTC.

The chain has TRBV28 and TRBJ2-1; 8 nucleotides match TRBD2. The CDR3 totals 16 residues. J gave up 5 bases and V 9 bases, and 15 bases lay outside the gene matches. In germline, CDR1 is MDHEN, CDR2 SYDVKM. The CDR3, as DNA: TGTGCCAGTTCTCTTAGAACTAGCGGAATACACAATGAGCAGTTCTTC. It is translated as CASSLRTSGIHNEQFF.

This sequence joins TRBV27 and TRBJ2-7, with D possibly TRBD2 on 6 matching bases. This CDR3 contains 15 residues. CDR1 is MNHEY, CDR2 SMNVEV, per germline (reference sequence). Deletions cut 3 bases from V and 7 bases from J, with 19 bases between. The CDR3 protein is CASSLAHSGSREQYF. The DNA for the CDR3 is TGTGCCAGCAGTTTGGCCCATAGCGGATCGAGGGAGCAGTACTTC.

The V call is TRBV5-5, the J call TRBJ1-2; 8 bases match TRBD1. Germline CDR1 is SGHKS and CDR2 is YYEKEE (reference sequence). The CDR3 covers 14 residues. Trimming cost V 4 bases and J 1 base; bases outside gene matches: 3. The CDR3 region has the DNA TGTGCCAGCAGCCTAGACAGGGGTAACTATGGCTACACCTTC. Translated: CASSLDRGNYGYTF.

The chain is built from TRBV4-1 and TRBJ2-7; no definite D call. Trimming took off 2 bases at V and 0 bases at J, with 14 bases between the two ends. The CDR3 loop spans 16 amino acids. Germline CDR1 reads MGHRA; CDR2 reads YSYEKL. The CDR3 DNA reads TGCGCCAGCAGCCAATCATTCATACTCACCTCCTACGAGCAGTACTTC. Protein sequence: CASSQSFILTSYEQYF.

The chain has TRBV6-5 and TRBJ2-2, with TRBD2 as a possible D gene (5 bases). V was cut by 0 bases and J by 4 bases, with 12 bases left in between. Per the germline V gene, CDR1 is MNHEY and CDR2 is SVGAGI. This CDR3 comprises 16 residues. CDR3 nucleotides: TGTGCCAGCAGTTACTCTAAGTATCGGGGCACCGGGGAGCTGTTTTTT. Encoded protein: CASSYSKYRGTGELFF.

The CDR3 bases are TGTGCCAGCAGTTACTCCAGTGTCCGAGGGGAGCAGTTCTTC. Translation gives CASSYSSVRGEQFF. The V and J genes are TRBV6-2 or TRBV6-3 and TRBJ2-1, with D possibly matching TRBD2 (5 bases). The CDR3 runs to 14 residues. The germline V and J ends were trimmed by 0 bases and 10 bases, with 13 bases remaining between them. Germline V gives CDR1 MNHEY, CDR2 SVGEGT.

This clone was counted a few times. The chain combines TRBV15 with TRBJ2-7; 12 bases align to TRBD2. Germline lookup yields CDR1 LNHNV and CDR2 YYDKDF (reference sequence). Trimming removed 1 base from V and 2 bases from J; junction bases left unmatched: 6. The CDR3 totals 17 residues. DNA for the CDR3: TGTGCCACCAGCAGAGGGCGAGCTAGCGGGAGGGCCTACGAGCAGTACTTC. Its protein is CATSRGRASGRAYEQYF.

The chain joins TRBV20-1 to TRBJ1-5, with TRBD1 as a possible D gene (6 bases). Germline V gene lookup returns CDR1 DFQATT and CDR2 SNEGSKA (reference sequence). The V end was cut by 3 bases, the J end by 3 bases, with 18 bases between. This CDR3 is 16 amino acids long. The CDR3 sequence: CSASSGLRGYNQPQHF. The CDR3 DNA is TGCAGTGCTAGTTCGGGGCTTAGGGGGTACAATCAGCCCCAGCATTTT.

Of note for this clone: One end of the junction varies from germline; a read error may be responsible. The chain joins TRBV27 to TRBJ2-2; D is perhaps TRBD1 (6 bases). The CDR3 has 16 amino acids. Germline loops: CDR1 MNHEY, CDR2 SMNVEV (reference sequence). CDR3 nucleotides: TGTGCCAGCAGTTTAATGGTGGGGGCGAAGACCGGGGAGCTGTTTTTT. This codes for CASSLMVGAKTGELFF.

The rearrangement uses TRBV3-1 (or the pseudogene TRBV3-2) and TRBJ2-2; 10 bases are shared with TRBD2. The CDR3 is made up of 17 amino acids. Germline CDR1 and CDR2: LGHDT and YNNKEL (reference sequence). V lost 10 bases, J lost 1 base, and 12 bases stayed unmatched. CDR3 sequence: CATRGSGRRGNTGELFF. DNA for the CDR3: TGTGCCACCCGGGGTAGCGGGAGGCGGGGGAACACCGGGGAGCTGTTTTTT.

This clone was counted a few times. The CDR3 sequence: CASSFVLAGADTQYF. CDR3 sequence (DNA): TGTGCCAGCAGTTTTGTCCTAGCGGGAGCAGATACGCAGTATTTT. The chain recombines TRBV27 with TRBJ2-3, with TRBD2 matching 10 bases. The CDR3 is 15 residues long. Trimming at V came to 3 bases and at J to 4 bases, leaving 4 bases not matched to a gene. Germline V lookup: CDR1 MNHEY, CDR2 SMNVEV (reference sequence).

This rearrangement joins TRBV5-1 to TRBJ1-3, with D maybe TRBD1 (6 bases). The CDR3 totals 16 residues. Trimming pared 0 bases from V and 4 bases from J, leaving 14 bases between. Germline-derived CDR1 and CDR2 are SGHRS and YFSETQ. CDR3: CASSLAEGGSGNTIYF. CDR3 coding DNA: TGCGCCAGCAGCTTGGCCGAAGGGGGTTCCGGAAACACCATATATTTT.

The genes are TRBV18 and TRBJ2-1, with 8 bases aligning to TRBD1. Germline CDR1 KGHSH, CDR2 LQKENI. CDR3 length: 14 amino acids. The junction had 8 bases not matched to a gene; V was cut back by 8 bases and J by 5 bases. The CDR3: CASHVGTGHNEQFF. The CDR3 DNA sequence: TGTGCCAGCCACGTCGGGACAGGTCACAATGAGCAGTTCTTC.

CDR3 bases: TGTGCCAGCTCACCCAGGGGGAGCGGGCGCTCCTACGAGCAGTACTTC. It codes for CASSPRGSGRSYEQYF. The chain uses TRBV18 and TRBJ2-7; TRBD1 might be the D (7 bases). V gave up 3 bases and J gave up 0 bases, with 15 bases separating them. The CDR3 sequence is 16 residues long. Germline lookup yields CDR1 KGHSH and CDR2 LQKENI.

The CDR3 coding sequence is TGTGCCAGCAGCTTAGTCCGGGACAGAGATACGCAGTATTTT. Protein sequence: CASSLVRDRDTQYF. J is TRBJ2-3 and V is TRBV7-6; 7 nucleotides line up with TRBD1. This CDR3 contains 14 residues. Trimming removed 1 base from V and 5 bases from J; junction bases left unmatched: 3. CDR1 is SGHVS and CDR2 is FNYEAQ in the germline V gene.